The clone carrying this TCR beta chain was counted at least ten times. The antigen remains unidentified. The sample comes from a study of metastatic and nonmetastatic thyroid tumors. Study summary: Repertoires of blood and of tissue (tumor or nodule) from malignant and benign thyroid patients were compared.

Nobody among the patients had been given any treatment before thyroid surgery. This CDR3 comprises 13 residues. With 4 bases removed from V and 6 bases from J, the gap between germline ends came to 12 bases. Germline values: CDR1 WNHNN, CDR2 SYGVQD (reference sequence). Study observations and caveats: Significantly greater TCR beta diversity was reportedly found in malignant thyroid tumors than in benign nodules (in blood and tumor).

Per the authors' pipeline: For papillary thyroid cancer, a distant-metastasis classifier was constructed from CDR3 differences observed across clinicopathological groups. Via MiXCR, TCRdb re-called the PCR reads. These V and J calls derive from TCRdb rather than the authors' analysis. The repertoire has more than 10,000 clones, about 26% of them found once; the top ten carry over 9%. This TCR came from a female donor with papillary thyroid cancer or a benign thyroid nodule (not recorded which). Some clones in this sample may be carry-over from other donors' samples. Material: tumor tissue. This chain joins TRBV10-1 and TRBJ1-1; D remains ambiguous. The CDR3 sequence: CASSADPGAEAFF. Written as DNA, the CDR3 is TGCGCCAGCAGTGCGGATCCCGGCGCTGAAGCTTTCTTT.